The table lists the clone carrying this TCR beta chain with a few counts. The antigen is undetermined. This record comes from a study of response to subunit inactivated influenza vaccine. Overall study findings and caveats: Authors suggested seasonal influenza vaccinations each recruit few new T cells.

TCRdb passed the RT-PCR reads through MiXCR, listing each CDR3 protein once. The sample has hundreds of thousands of distinct CDR3 sequences, 11% seen once. The V gene lost 5 bases and the J gene lost 4 bases, with 17 bases spanning the gap. Germline V gene sequence: CDR1 SEHNR, CDR2 FQNEAQ (reference sequence). The CDR3 loop spans 16 amino acids. The TCR sequence derives from a middle-aged man who received an inactivated influenza vaccine. The V gene is TRBV7-9, the J gene TRBJ1-4, with D perhaps TRBD1 (5 bases). The sequencing here drew on PBMCs from blood, taken about 40 days after vaccination. This chain's CDR3 is CASSAGHQGINEKLFF. In nucleotides, the CDR3 is TGTGCCAGCAGCGCAGGACACCAGGGAATTAATGAAAAACTGTTTTTT. The whole variable domain, filled in from reference TRBV7-9 and TRBJ1-4, reads DTGVSQNPRHKITKRGQNVTFRCDPISEHNRLYWYRQTLGQGPEFLTYFQNEAQLEKSRLLSDRFSAERPKGSFSTLEIQRTEQGDSAMYLCASSAGHQGINEKLFFGSGTQLSVL.